Below are 21 T cell receptor beta chains sequenced from a single sample in a study of T cell responses to AZD1222 COVID-19 vaccine. Only in-frame clones appear in the TCRdb table, and some are missing; sequencing was by immunoSEQ multiplex PCR. Of about 140,000 clones in the sample, 88% are singletons; the top ten hold about 3.4%. The sequencing here drew on peripheral blood, taken 28 days after the second AZD1222 dose. All receptors derive from an adult who received the AZD1222 COVID-19 vaccine.

This sequence joins TRBV5-6 and TRBJ1-3; D is perhaps TRBD1 (5 bases). The germline V gene has CDR1 SGHDT and CDR2 YYEEEE. V was cut by 0 bases and J by 0 bases, with 19 bases left in between. The CDR3 covers 19 residues. Written as DNA, the CDR3 is TGTGCCAGCAGCTTGGCGTTTGGGCGGACAAATCGCTCTGGAAACACCATATATTTT. Protein product: CASSLAFGRTNRSGNTIYF.

J is TRBJ1-6 and V is TRBV14; D is uncertain. The CDR3 covers 18 residues. V was cut by 0 bases and J by 7 bases, with 19 bases left in between. Germline CDR1 SGHDN, CDR2 FVKESK. CDR3 protein: CASSQEEAGPRVNSPLHF. Here the CDR3 DNA reads TGTGCCAGCAGCCAAGAGGAGGCGGGTCCGCGGGTAAATTCACCCCTCCACTTT.

The sample holds a few counts of this clone. The CDR3 is CASSQIDSPLHF. The CDR3, as DNA: TGCGCCAGCAGCCAAATTGATTCACCCCTCCACTTT. The V gene is TRBV4-1, the J gene TRBJ1-6; D gene uncertain. Germline V gene sequence: CDR1 MGHRA, CDR2 YSYEKL. The CDR3 is 12 residues long. V was trimmed by 2 bases and J by 8 bases, leaving 4 bases between them.

V and J are TRBV19 and TRBJ2-7, with 8 bases identical to TRBD2. Looked up from germline, CDR1 is LNHDA and CDR2 is SQIVND (reference sequence). CDR3 length: 14 residues. Trimming took 7 bases from V and 5 from J; bases not matched to a gene: 10. CDR3 amino acids: CASTDAGGRNEQYF. The CDR3, as DNA: TGTGCCAGTACCGACGCGGGGGGCCGTAACGAGCAGTACTTC.

The V and J genes are TRBV6-5 and TRBJ2-1, with a tentative D call TRBD2 (6 bases). The CDR3 runs 12 residues. CDR1 is MNHEY and CDR2 is SVGAGI in the germline V gene. Trimming removed 5 bases at V and 10 bases at J, with 12 bases between. The CDR3 reads CASSPTGGEQFF. The CDR3 region has the DNA TGTGCCAGCAGTCCGACCGGAGGGGAGCAGTTCTTC.

The chain employs TRBV9 and TRBJ1-2, with D hard to call. Germline CDR1 reads SGDLS; CDR2 reads YYNGEE. V was trimmed by 1 base and J by 3 bases, leaving 10 bases between them. CDR3 length: 14 residues. Written as DNA, the CDR3 is TGTGCCAGCAGCGTATTACCGAACGACTATGGCTACACCTTC. Residues: CASSVLPNDYGYTF.

The chain has TRBV6-5 and TRBJ2-7, with D perhaps matching TRBD2 (6 bases). The germline CDR1 and CDR2 sequences are MNHEY and SVGAGI. CDR3 size: 16 residues. The V gene lost 0 bases and the J gene lost 4 bases, with 16 bases spanning the gap. CDR3 amino acids: CASSYSSPAGRYEQYF. CDR3 nucleotide sequence: TGTGCCAGCAGTTACTCGTCTCCGGCGGGACGGTACGAGCAGTACTTC.

In regard to this clone: The conserved phenylalanine or tryptophan is not found at the CDR3 terminus, so this likely reflects a read error. Because the CDR3's place on the DNA is in doubt, the DNA is left out and the CDR3 is given as listed by TCRdb. The chain is built from TRBV12-3 or TRBV12-4 and TRBJ2-7; the D segment call TRBD2 is taken from the table without a DNA check. The CDR3 extends over 12 residues, inclusive of both ends. CDR3 in amino acids: CASRKRAGGAQY.

The V call is TRBV2, the J call TRBJ1-2; D ambiguous. Germline CDR1 reads SNHLY; CDR2 reads FYNNEI. The V gene lost 2 bases and the J gene lost 7 bases, with 11 bases spanning the gap. The CDR3 runs to 13 residues. CDR3 amino acids: CASSESGEGGYTF. CDR3 coding DNA: TGTGCCAGCAGTGAATCTGGGGAGGGTGGCTACACCTTC.

The CDR3, as DNA: TGTGCCATCCCGACAGGGGGCAGCTATGGCTACACCTTC. It is translated as CAIPTGGSYGYTF. The chain recombines TRBV25-1 with TRBJ1-2, with 10 bases that match TRBD1. Trimming removed 10 bases from V and 4 bases from J; junction bases left unmatched: 6. This CDR3 has 13 residues. Germline CDR1 MGHDK, CDR2 SYGVNS.

The chain uses TRBV3-1 (or the pseudogene TRBV3-2) and TRBJ1-5; TRBD1 is a possible D gene (6 bases). Per the germline V gene, CDR1 is LGHDT and CDR2 is YNNKEL (reference sequence). There are 15 residues in the CDR3. Trimming pared 1 base from V and 5 bases from J, leaving 12 bases between. CDR3 loop: CASSQGGPGYQPQHF. The DNA for the CDR3 is TGTGCCAGCAGCCAAGGGGGGCCGGGTTATCAGCCCCAGCATTTT.

In DNA form, the CDR3 reads TGTGCCAGCAGCTTTCGCGGGAGAGGCGGGGAGCTGTTTTTT. Translated: CASSFRGRGGELFF. This rearrangement joins TRBV7-2 to TRBJ2-2; 7 positions agree with TRBD2. The V gene's germline CDR1 is SGHTA and CDR2 FQGNSA. Trimming at V came to 3 bases and at J to 7 bases, leaving 5 bases not matched to a gene. This CDR3 region has 14 residues.

The chain combines TRBV30 with TRBJ2-5; D is tentatively TRBD1 or TRBD2 (5 bases each). V dropped 1 base and J dropped 5 bases, with 11 bases sitting between them. The CDR3 length is 13 residues. Germline loops: CDR1 GTSNPN, CDR2 SVGIG (reference sequence). This CDR3 reads CAWSGGRGETQYF. CDR3 nucleotides: TGTGCCTGGAGTGGGGGGAGAGGGGAGACCCAGTACTTC.

J is TRBJ2-1 and V is TRBV9; 8 bases are shared with TRBD2. In germline, CDR1 is SGDLS, CDR2 YYNGEE. The CDR3 is 15 residues long. The V segment lost 2 bases and the J segment 5 bases; nucleotides outside the gene matches: 6. CDR3 region: CASSVVAGKDNEQFF. In nucleotides, the CDR3 is TGTGCCAGCAGCGTCGTAGCGGGAAAAGACAATGAGCAGTTCTTC. Using reference TRBV9 and TRBJ2-1 for the parts outside the CDR3, the full variable domain is DSGVTQTPKHLITATGQRVTLRCSPRSGDLSVYWYQQSLDQGLQFLIQYYNGEERAKGNILERFSAQQFPDLHSELNLSSLELGDSALYFCASSVVAGKDNEQFFGPGTRLTVL.

The V and J genes are TRBV6-5 and TRBJ2-7; D is unresolved. V lost 5 bases, J lost 0 bases, and 11 bases lay in between. Germline lookup yields CDR1 MNHEY and CDR2 SVGAGI. CDR3 length: 14 residues. The CDR3 protein is CASSLRRTSYEQYF. In nucleotides, the CDR3 is TGTGCCAGCAGTCTGCGACGGACCTCCTACGAGCAGTACTTC.

This clone is a singleton in its sample. The genes are TRBV10-3 and TRBJ2-1; maybe TRBD1 (5 bases). The germline CDR1 and CDR2 sequences are ENHRY and SYGVKD. Trimming removed 4 bases from V and 6 bases from J, with 16 bases in between. This CDR3 has 15 amino acids. The CDR3 region is CAISGQPGQGNEQFF. CDR3 bases: TGTGCCATCAGTGGTCAGCCAGGACAAGGCAATGAGCAGTTCTTC.

The genes are TRBV7-2 and TRBJ2-3, with 10 bases aligning to TRBD1. The germline gives CDR1 SGHTA, CDR2 FQGNSA. The CDR3 length is 17 residues. The junction had 9 bases not matched to a gene; V was cut back by 5 bases and J by 1 base. The CDR3 region is CASSLGQGHGGTDTQYF. The CDR3 DNA is TGTGCCAGCAGCCTGGGACAGGGGCACGGTGGCACAGATACGCAGTATTTT.

This rearrangement joins TRBV5-6 to TRBJ2-5; D unresolved. The CDR3 is 13 residues long. Looked up from germline, CDR1 is SGHDT and CDR2 is YYEEEE. Trimming took off 6 bases at V and 3 bases at J, with 12 bases between the two ends. CDR3 sequence (DNA): TGTGCCAGCACAATATACGGCAAAGAGACCCAGTACTTC. It codes for CASTIYGKETQYF.

This chain connects TRBV5-1 to TRBJ1-2; no definite D call. The V and J ends lost 0 bases and 0 bases respectively, with 3 bases between them. CDR1 is SGHRS, CDR2 YFSETQ, per germline. The CDR3 covers 13 residues. DNA of the CDR3: TGCGCCAGCAGCTTGGGTTCTAACTATGGCTACACCTTC. Its translation: CASSLGSNYGYTF.

The chain is built from TRBV9 and TRBJ1-2; TRBD1 is a possible D gene (6 bases). Per the germline V gene, CDR1 is SGDLS and CDR2 is YYNGEE. V was trimmed by 0 bases and J by 5 bases, leaving 17 bases between them. The CDR3 is 16 amino acids. CDR3 amino acids: CASSVAGSQGTYGYTF. In DNA form, the CDR3 reads TGTGCCAGCAGCGTAGCGGGGAGCCAGGGGACTTATGGCTACACCTTC.

The rearrangement uses TRBV7-3 and TRBJ1-1; D may be TRBD1 (6 bases). The germline V and J ends were trimmed by 2 bases and 1 base, with 20 bases remaining between them. Germline CDR1 is SGHTA and CDR2 is FQGTGA. The CDR3 covers 18 residues. CDR3 protein: CASSLQGHASGTNTEAFF. The CDR3 coding sequence is TGTGCCAGCAGCTTACAGGGGCATGCTTCGGGGACGAACACTGAAGCTTTCTTT.